This T cell receptor beta chain was sequenced during a study of cytomegalovirus exposure and HLA in healthy donors. Researchers ran the PCR with 60 Vbeta and 13 Jbeta primers. Some clones are missing from TCRdb's copy, which holds only in-frame ones; the method was immunoSEQ multiplex PCR. The sample has some 120,000 clones, roughly 82% seen once; the top ten hold 2.9%. Germline V gene sequence: CDR1 SEHNR, CDR2 FQNEAQ (reference sequence). CDR3 length: 16 residues. The junction had 9 bases not matched to a gene; V was cut back by 5 bases and J by 4 bases. The V call is TRBV7-9, the J call TRBJ2-1, with 9 bases matching TRBD2. The receptor comes from a woman aged 40 to 50 in good health and CMV-seropositive. Sequencing was performed on PBMCs. The CDR3 protein is CASSPFSGRRYNEQFF. The CDR3, as DNA: TGTGCCAGCAGCCCATTCAGCGGGAGGAGGTACAATGAGCAGTTCTTC.